A selection of T cell receptor beta chains follows, all from one sample in a study of blood T cell repertoires in COVID-19. This table comes from immunoSEQ multiplex PCR, and its TCRdb copy is limited to in-frame clones, with some not included. The table lists more than 65,000 clones, around 80% of them singletons. Sequencing was performed on peripheral blood. These receptor sequences come from a woman older than 75 with acute or convalescent COVID-19. CDR3s include the opening cysteine and the closing phenylalanine or tryptophan. The order of the fields is J gene, V gene, D gene, clone size, CDR3 DNA, CDR3 protein. D genes are given only for firm matches. Part of the rows lack a size; the others show once, few, many or a class for expanded clones.

TRBJ1-2 | TRBV29-1 | - | few | TGCAGCGTTGAAGCGGGGAACTATGGCTACACCTTC | CSVEAGNYGYTF
TRBJ2-2 | TRBV30 | - | - | TGTGCCTGGGCTAGAGGAGGGGAGCTGTTTTTT | CAWARGGELFF
TRBJ2-5 | TRBV19 | TRBD1 | - | TGTGCCAGTAGCCAAGGACAGGGCGTCCAAGAGACCCAGTACTTC | CASSQGQGVQETQYF
TRBJ2-7 | TRBV12-5 | TRBD1 | - | TGTGCTAGTGGTCCCCGACAGACAGGGGGGACTTACGAGCAGTACTTC | CASGPRQTGGTYEQYF
TRBJ1-3 | TRBV5-1 | - | many | TGCGCCAGCAGCTTTGGGCTAACTCGGGGCTCTGGAAACACCATATATTTT | CASSFGLTRGSGNTIYF
TRBJ2-1 | TRBV7-9 | TRBD2 | few | TGTGCCACCGAGCGGGGGTCCTACAATGAGCAGTTCTTC | CATERGSYNEQFF
TRBJ1-5 | TRBV7-8 | TRBD1 | - | TGTGCCAGCAGCTTAGCGCGAGACAGGGGGCGCAATCAGCCCCAGCATTTT | CASSLARDRGRNQPQHF
TRBJ2-1 | TRBV27 | - | - | TGTGCCAGCTCTTACAGCCTAGCAAGGGTTGTCTACAATGAGCAGTTCTTC | CASSYSLARVVYNEQFF
TRBJ1-1 | TRBV15 | - | - | TGTGCCACCAGCAGAACTGGGACACTAAACACTGAAGCTTTCTTT | CATSRTGTLNTEAFF
TRBJ2-5 | TRBV11-2 | - | - | TGTGCCAGCAGCTTAGATTTAACCAGGGAAGAGACCCAGTACTTC | CASSLDLTREETQYF
TRBJ1-2 | TRBV5-6 | - | - | TGTGCCAGCAGCCCCCTGGGGGCGAACTATGGCTACACCTTC | CASSPLGANYGYTF
TRBJ2-2 | TRBV19 | TRBD1 | - | TGTGCCAGTAGTGCCCGACAGGGATGGAACACCGGGGAGCTGTTTTTT | CASSARQGWNTGELFF
TRBJ2-1 | TRBV18 | TRBD1 | - | TGTGCCAGCTCACCAGCCGCCGGGACAGGGCTAAACAATGAGCAGTTCTTC | CASSPAAGTGLNNEQFF
TRBJ1-4 | TRBV15 | TRBD1 | - | TGTGCCACCAGCAAACGGGACAGGGGTTCTGAAAAACTGTTTTTT | CATSKRDRGSEKLFF
TRBJ1-3 | TRBV15 | - | - | TGTGCCACCAGCAGAGATGTAGGGGTTGGAAACACCATATATTTT | CATSRDVGVGNTIYF
TRBJ2-7 | TRBV15 | - | few | TGTGCCACCAGGGACGGAGGACTACGTAAGCAGTACTTC | CATRDGGLRKQYF
TRBJ1-6 | TRBV5-4 | TRBD1 | - | TGTGCCAGCAGTTTGCCGGGACAGGGGGCTATTTCACCCCTCCACTTT | CASSLPGQGAISPLHF
TRBJ1-3 | TRBV18 | TRBD1 | - | TGTGCCAGCTCACCGCGGGACAGACTAACTGGAAACACCATATATTTT | CASSPRDRLTGNTIYF
TRBJ2-1 | TRBV6-5 | TRBD2 | - | TGTGCCAGCAGTAGAACCGGGACTAGCGTCCATGAGCAGTTCTTC | CASSRTGTSVHEQFF
TRBJ2-1 | TRBV2 | - | - | TGTGCCAGCAGGGGGGGGGCCAGTCGGGATGAGCAGTTCTTC | CASRGGASRDEQFF
TRBJ2-7 | TRBV3-1/TRBV3-2 | TRBD2 | - | TGTGCCAGCAGCACACACGGACTAGCGGGGGGGCCTTCTCCCTACGAGCAGTACTTC | CASSTHGLAGGPSPYEQYF
TRBJ1-2 | TRBV5-4 | TRBD1 | - | TGTGCCAGCAGCTCTCAGGGGGCTAACTATGGCTACACCTTC | CASSSQGANYGYTF
TRBJ2-3 | TRBV7-2 | - | - | TGTGCCAGCAGCCCTAGCACAGATACGCAGTATTTT | CASSPSTDTQYF
TRBJ1-3 | TRBV7-8 | TRBD1 | - | TGTGCCAGCAGCATCCGGGACAGCCCCTCTGGAAACACCATATATTTT | CASSIRDSPSGNTIYF
TRBJ1-6 | TRBV6-2/TRBV6-3 | - | - | TGTGCCAGCAGTTACCTGACAGGTCAGGCCCTCCACTTT | CASSYLTGQALHF
TRBJ1-4 | TRBV21-1 | - | - | TGTGCCAGCAACCCAGACCCCGGGACAGGGAGGACTAATGAAAAACTGTTTTTT | CASNPDPGTGRTNEKLFF
TRBJ2-2 | TRBV6-5 | TRBD1 | - | TGTGCCAGCACCTATCGACAGGGGGCTGCCGGGGAGCTGTTTTTT | CASTYRQGAAGELFF
TRBJ2-3 | TRBV29-1 | TRBD1 | - | TGCAGCGCAGAAACAGGGGGAACAGATACGCAGTATTTT | CSAETGGTDTQYF
TRBJ1-1 | TRBV27 | TRBD1 | - | TGTGCCAGCAGTTTAATTAAGGGGGCGAGGGTGGGTACTGAAGCTTTCTTT | CASSLIKGARVGTEAFF
TRBJ2-7 | TRBV4-2 | - | - | TGTGCCAGCAGCCAAGATGGGGAGTTTTCAATCGTCTACGAGCAGTACTTC | CASSQDGEFSIVYEQYF
TRBJ2-1 | TRBV2 | TRBD1 | - | TGTGCCAGCAATTTAAGGGGACAGGGTGGAAATGAGCAGTTCTTC | CASNLRGQGGNEQFF
TRBJ2-3 | TRBV5-1 | TRBD1 | - | TGCGCCAGCAGCCACCTGGGCAGGGGGAAGGTCGCAGATACGCAGTATTTT | CASSHLGRGKVADTQYF
TRBJ1-1 | TRBV7-9 | - | - | TGTGCCAGCAGCTTAGTATCAGGGAGGTTGACTGAAGCTTTCTTT | CASSLVSGRLTEAFF
TRBJ1-3 | TRBV5-6 | - | - | TGTGCCAGCAGCTTGCGACCGACAGCTTACTCCACCATATATTTT | CASSLRPTAYSTIYF
TRBJ1-2 | TRBV7-9 | - | few | TGTGCCAGCAGCCCGGAGGGCCATCGGGGGGGCACCTTC | CASSPEGHRGGTF
TRBJ1-1 | TRBV6-6 | - | - | TGTGCCAGCAACGGGGCGGGAGGCACTGAAGCTTTCTTT | CASNGAGGTEAFF
TRBJ2-1 | TRBV7-9 | TRBD2 | - | TGTGCCAGCAGTTCTTTAGGGCTAGCGGGGGGGAGAAGGGAGCAGTTCTTC | CASSSLGLAGGRREQFF
TRBJ1-6 | TRBV20-1 | - | - | TGCAGTGCTAGTTCGCAGCTGAGGAGCTCCTATAATTCACCCCTCCACTTT | CSASSQLRSSYNSPLHF
TRBJ1-4 | TRBV3-1/TRBV3-2 | TRBD1 | - | TGTGCCAGCAAGTCCACAGGGGGGAAAGCTAATGAAAAACTGTTTTTT | CASKSTGGKANEKLFF
TRBJ2-3 | TRBV5-3 | - | - | TGTGCCAGAAGCTTGGGAAGTTGGGGCTCTAGCACAGATACGCAGTATTTT | CARSLGSWGSSTDTQYF
TRBJ2-1 | TRBV6-1 | TRBD1 | - | TGTGCCAGCAGTGAGGCAGACAGGGGCTCCTACAATGAGCAGTTCTTC | CASSEADRGSYNEQFF
TRBJ2-2 | TRBV7-6 | TRBD1 | - | TGTGCCAGCAGCTTCGGGACAGCTGGGGAGCTGTTTTTT | CASSFGTAGELFF
TRBJ2-7 | TRBV7-9 | - | - | TGTGCCAGCAGCTTAGACATCTTCCTCGAGCAGTACTTC | CASSLDIFLEQYF
TRBJ2-2 | TRBV6-6 | - | - | TGTGCCAGCAGAAGTGGCGGCGGGACCGGGGAGCTGTTTTTT | CASRSGGGTGELFF
TRBJ1-1 | TRBV5-4 | - | - | TGTGCCAGCAGCCTGGGCACATCCTACACTGAAGCTTTCTTT | CASSLGTSYTEAFF
TRBJ1-2 | TRBV12-3/TRBV12-4 | - | - | TGTGCCAGCAGTCAAAGTTTACTCTATGGCTACACCTTC | CASSQSLLYGYTF
TRBJ2-3 | TRBV9 | TRBD2 | - | TGTGCCAGCAGATTAGCGGGGGGGCCGGAGGGTACGCAGTATTTT | CASRLAGGPEGTQYF
TRBJ1-2 | TRBV4-1 | TRBD1 | few | TGCGCCAGCAGCCAAGAGGCCCGGACAGGGACCTGGTGCACCTTC | CASSQEARTGTWCTF
TRBJ1-1 | TRBV6-5 | - | - | TGTGCCAGCAGTTACCTCTGGGGAGGAGACCACACTGAAGCTTTCTTT | CASSYLWGGDHTEAFF
TRBJ1-1 | TRBV10-3 | - | - | TGTGCCATCAGGTCCGGGAAGAACACTGAAGCTTTCTTT | CAIRSGKNTEAFF
TRBJ1-1 | TRBV5-6 | - | - | TGTGCCAGCAGCTTGAGTTATTCGAGGGGGAAGAACACTGAAGCTTTCTTT | CASSLSYSRGKNTEAFF
TRBJ2-2 | TRBV27 | TRBD1 | medium-sized | TGTGCCAGCAGCTTACGGGACAGGCCGAACACCGGGGAGCTGTTTTTT | CASSLRDRPNTGELFF
TRBJ2-1 | TRBV7-9 | TRBD2 | - | TGTGCCAGCAGCTCCCCAAAAAGCGGGACTAGCGGAAATGAGCAGTTCTTC | CASSSPKSGTSGNEQFF
TRBJ1-4 | TRBV2 | TRBD1 | - | TGTGCCAGTCGCTTGGGGACAGATGAAAAACTGTTTTTT | CASRLGTDEKLFF
TRBJ1-4 | TRBV28 | - | - | TGTGCCACTCAAGTGGAGGGGGAAAAACTGTTTTTT | CATQVEGEKLFF
TRBJ2-5 | TRBV7-2 | - | - | TGTGCCAGCAGCTTAGAGGGGGGGGCTTGGGAGACCCAGTACTTC | CASSLEGGAWETQYF